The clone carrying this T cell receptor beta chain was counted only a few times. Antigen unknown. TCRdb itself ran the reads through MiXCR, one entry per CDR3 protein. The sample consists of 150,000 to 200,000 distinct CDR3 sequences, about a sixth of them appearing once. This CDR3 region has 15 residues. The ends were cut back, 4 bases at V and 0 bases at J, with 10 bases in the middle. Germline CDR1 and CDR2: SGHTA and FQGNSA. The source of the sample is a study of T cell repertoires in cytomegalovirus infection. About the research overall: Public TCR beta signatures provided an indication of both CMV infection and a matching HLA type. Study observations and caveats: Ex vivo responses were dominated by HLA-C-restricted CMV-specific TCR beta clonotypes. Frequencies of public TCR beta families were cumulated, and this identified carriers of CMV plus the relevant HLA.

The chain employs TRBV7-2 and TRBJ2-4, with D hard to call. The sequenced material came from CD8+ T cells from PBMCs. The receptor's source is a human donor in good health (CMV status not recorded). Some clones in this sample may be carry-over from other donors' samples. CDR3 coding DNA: TGTGCCAGCAGCTCAATAGGATTAGCCAAAAACATTCAGTACTTC. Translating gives CASSSIGLAKNIQYF.